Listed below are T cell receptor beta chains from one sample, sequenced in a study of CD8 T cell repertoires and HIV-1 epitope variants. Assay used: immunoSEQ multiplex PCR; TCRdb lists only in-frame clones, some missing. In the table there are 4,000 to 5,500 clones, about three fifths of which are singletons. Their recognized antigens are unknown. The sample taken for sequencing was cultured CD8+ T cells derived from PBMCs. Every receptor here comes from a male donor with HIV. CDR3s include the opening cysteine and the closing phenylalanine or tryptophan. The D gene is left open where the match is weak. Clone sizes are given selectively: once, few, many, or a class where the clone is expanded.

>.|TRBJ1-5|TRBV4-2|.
CASSLTDKSNQPQHF
TGTGCCAGCAGCCTAACCGACAAGAGCAATCAGCCCCAGCATTTT
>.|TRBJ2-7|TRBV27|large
CASSLTSGTFAYEQYF
TGTGCCAGCAGCTTAACCTCAGGGACTTTCGCCTACGAGCAGTACTTC
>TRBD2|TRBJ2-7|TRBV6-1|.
CASSATSGGAGNEQYF
TGTGCCAGCAGTGCTACTAGCGGGGGGGCCGGCAACGAGCAGTACTTC
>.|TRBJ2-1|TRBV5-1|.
CASMRPPRYNEQFF
TGCGCCAGCATGAGGCCACCGAGGTACAATGAGCAGTTCTTC
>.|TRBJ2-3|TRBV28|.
CASSLGARTDTQYF
TGTGCCAGCAGTTTAGGGGCCCGCACAGATACGCAGTATTTT
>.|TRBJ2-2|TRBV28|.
CASSPGGIDTGELFF
TGTGCCAGCAGCCCCGGGGGCATAGACACCGGGGAGCTGTTTTTT
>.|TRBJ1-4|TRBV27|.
CASSRTGTHNEKLFF
TGTGCCAGCAGCCGTACCGGGACCCATAATGAAAAACTGTTTTTT
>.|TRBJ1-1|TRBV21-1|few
CASSKPTVMTGKEGATSEAFF
TGTGCCAGCAGCAAACCGACCGTAATGACAGGGAAGGAGGGTGCGACTTCTGAAGCTTTCTTT
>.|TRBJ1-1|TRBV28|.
CASTRDRGGTEAFF
TGTGCCAGCACCCGGGATAGGGGGGGCACTGAAGCTTTCTTT
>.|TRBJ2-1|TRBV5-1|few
CASSLGETYNEQFF
TGCGCCAGCAGCTTGGGAGAAACCTACAATGAGCAGTTCTTC
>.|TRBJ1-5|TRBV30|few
CAWSVRGLQPQHF
TGTGCCTGGAGTGTACGTGGTCTTCAGCCCCAGCATTTT
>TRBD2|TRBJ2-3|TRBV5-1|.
CASSLELAGRSSSTDTQYF
TGCGCCAGCAGCTTGGAACTAGCGGGCCGCTCATCTAGCACAGATACGCAGTATTTT
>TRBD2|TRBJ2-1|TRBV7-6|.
CASSLVGFASGQSAYNEQFF
TGTGCCAGCAGCTTAGTTGGTTTCGCTAGCGGGCAAAGTGCCTACAATGAGCAGTTCTTC
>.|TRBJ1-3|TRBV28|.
CASSWRVISGNTIYF
TGTGCCAGCTCGTGGAGGGTGATCTCTGGAAACACCATATATTTT
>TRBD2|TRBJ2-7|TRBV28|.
CASSFLGGVGHEQYF
TGTGCCAGCAGTTTTCTCGGGGGGGTGGGCCACGAGCAGTACTTC
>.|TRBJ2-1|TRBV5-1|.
CASSLEGSSYNEQFF
TGCGCCAGCAGCTTGGAAGGTAGCTCCTACAATGAGCAGTTCTTC
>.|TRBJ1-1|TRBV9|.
CASSAREGNLNTEAFF
TGTGCCAGCAGCGCCCGAGAGGGGAATTTGAACACTGAAGCTTTCTTT
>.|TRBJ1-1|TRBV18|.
CASSPREEYTEAFF
TGTGCCAGCTCACCACGTGAGGAGTACACTGAAGCTTTCTTT
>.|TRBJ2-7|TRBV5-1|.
CASSLGYEQYF
TGCGCCAGCAGCTTGGGGTACGAGCAGTACTTC
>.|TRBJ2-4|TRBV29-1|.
CSADGATDSPNIQYF
TGCAGCGCGGACGGGGCCACCGATTCCCCAAACATTCAGTACTTC
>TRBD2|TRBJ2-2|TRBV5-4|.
CASSPGLAGGQNTGELFF
TGTGCCAGCAGCCCGGGACTAGCGGGGGGGCAGAACACCGGGGAGCTGTTTTTT
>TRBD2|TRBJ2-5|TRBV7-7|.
CASSLTVAGEETQYF
TGTGCTAGCAGCTTAACGGTGGCGGGAGAAGAGACCCAGTACTTC
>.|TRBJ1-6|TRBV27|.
CASSLQPGPLHF
TGTGCCAGCAGCTTACAGCCTGGACCCCTCCACTTT
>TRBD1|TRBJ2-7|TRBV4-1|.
CASRSGPGQGSYEQYF
TGCGCCAGCAGGTCGGGGCCGGGACAGGGTTCCTACGAGCAGTACTTC
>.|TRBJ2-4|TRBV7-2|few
CASSPGALAKNIQYF
TGTGCCAGCAGCCCCGGGGCCCTAGCCAAAAACATTCAGTACTTC
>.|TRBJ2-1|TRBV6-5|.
CASSYGRYNEQFF
TGTGCCAGCAGCTATGGCCGCTACAATGAGCAGTTCTTC
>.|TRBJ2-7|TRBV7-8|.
CASSSEVTEEQYF
TGTGCCAGCAGCTCTGAGGTCACCGAGGAGCAGTACTTC
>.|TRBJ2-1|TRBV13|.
CASSLEETLPRHNEQFF
TGTGCCAGCAGCTTAGAAGAGACCCTCCCCCGCCACAATGAGCAGTTCTTC
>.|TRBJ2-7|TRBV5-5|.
CASSPLFGGSYEQYF
TGTGCCAGCAGCCCGCTCTTTGGGGGGTCCTACGAGCAGTACTTC
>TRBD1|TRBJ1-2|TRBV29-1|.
CSVDGQGIYGYTF
TGCAGCGTTGATGGACAGGGAATCTATGGCTACACCTTC
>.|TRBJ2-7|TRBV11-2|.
CASSSTGGQAGWRAEQYF
TGTGCCAGCAGCTCCACAGGAGGTCAGGCGGGATGGCGGGCCGAGCAGTACTTC
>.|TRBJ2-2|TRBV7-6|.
CASSVAVNTGELFF
TGTGCCAGCAGCGTCGCAGTGAACACCGGGGAGCTGTTTTTT
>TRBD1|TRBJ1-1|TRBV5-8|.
CASSLGTGTEAFF
TGTGCCAGCAGCTTGGGGACAGGCACTGAAGCTTTCTTT
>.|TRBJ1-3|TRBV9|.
CASSVDPGRSGNTIYF
TGTGCCAGCAGCGTAGATCCAGGAAGGTCTGGAAACACCATATATTTT
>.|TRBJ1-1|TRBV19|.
CASSIDGGGATEAFF
TGTGCCAGTAGTATAGACGGGGGAGGTGCGACTGAAGCTTTCTTT
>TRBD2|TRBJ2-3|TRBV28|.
CASSLGLAGGIGTDTQYF
TGTGCCAGCAGTTTAGGACTAGCGGGGGGGATCGGCACAGATACGCAGTATTTT
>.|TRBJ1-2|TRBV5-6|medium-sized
CASSLGQGLIRYTF
TGTGCCAGCAGCTTGGGGCAGGGGCTGATACGCTACACCTTC
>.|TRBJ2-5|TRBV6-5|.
CASSYSPGNSETQYF
TGTGCCAGCAGTTACTCGCCAGGGAATTCAGAGACCCAGTACTTC
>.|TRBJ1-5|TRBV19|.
CASSIEGRASNQPQHF
TGTGCCAGTAGTATTGAGGGCAGGGCTTCCAATCAGCCCCAGCATTTT
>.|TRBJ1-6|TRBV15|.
CATSRDRYREDSPLHF
TGTGCCACCAGCAGAGATAGGTACAGGGAAGATTCACCCCTCCACTTT
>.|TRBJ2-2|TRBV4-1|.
CASSQEGNQMNTGELFF
TGCGCCAGCAGCCAAGAGGGGAATCAGATGAACACCGGGGAGCTGTTTTTT
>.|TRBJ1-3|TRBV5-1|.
CASRASSGNTIYF
TGCGCCAGCAGGGCGAGCTCTGGAAACACCATATATTTT
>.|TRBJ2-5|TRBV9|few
CASSGRGGERQETQYF
TGTGCCAGCAGCGGACGAGGGGGGGAGAGACAAGAGACCCAGTACTTC
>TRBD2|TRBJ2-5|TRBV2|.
CASSEEFLAGSQETQYF
TGTGCCAGCAGTGAAGAGTTTCTAGCGGGGAGTCAAGAGACCCAGTACTTC
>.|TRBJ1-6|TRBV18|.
CASSPLWDDSGSYNSPLHF
TGTGCCAGCTCACCGCTATGGGATGATTCAGGCTCCTATAATTCACCCCTCCACTTT
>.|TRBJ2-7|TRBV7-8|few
CASSPRAGHYEQYF
TGTGCCAGCAGCCCAAGGGCGGGGCACTACGAGCAGTACTTC
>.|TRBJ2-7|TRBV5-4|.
CASSDSTVTYEQYF
TGTGCCAGCAGCGACTCGACAGTTACCTACGAGCAGTACTTC
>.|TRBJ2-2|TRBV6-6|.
CASSRVQGELFF
TGTGCCAGCAGTCGAGTACAGGGGGAGCTGTTTTTT
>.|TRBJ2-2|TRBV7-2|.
CASSPDTGELFF
TGTGCCAGCAGCCCGGACACCGGGGAGCTGTTTTTT
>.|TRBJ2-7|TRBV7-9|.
CASSNGLATYEQYF
TGTGCCAGCAGCAACGGATTAGCAACCTACGAGCAGTACTTC
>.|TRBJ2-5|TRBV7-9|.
CASSSRESRTEETQYF
TGTGCCAGCAGCTCTCGCGAATCCAGGACAGAAGAGACCCAGTACTTC
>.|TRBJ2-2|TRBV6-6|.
CASSYVSPGELFF
TGTGCCAGCAGTTACGTCAGCCCCGGGGAGCTGTTTTTT
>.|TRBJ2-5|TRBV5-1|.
CASSLELAAQETQYF
TGCGCCAGCAGCTTGGAACTGGCAGCGCAAGAGACCCAGTACTTC
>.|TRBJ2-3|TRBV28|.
CASSTSGLAGVLGTDTQYF
.
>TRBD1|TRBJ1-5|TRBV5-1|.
CASSPTGHQPQHF
TGCGCCAGCAGCCCGACAGGGCATCAGCCCCAGCATTTT
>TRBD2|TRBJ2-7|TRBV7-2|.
CASSHASGSLYEQYF
TGTGCCAGCAGCCACGCTAGCGGTTCCCTCTACGAGCAGTACTTC
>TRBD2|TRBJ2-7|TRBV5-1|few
CASSLAGGNEQYF
TGCGCCAGCAGCTTAGCGGGAGGGAACGAGCAGTACTTC
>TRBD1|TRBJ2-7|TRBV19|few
CASSIAQGLVYEQYF
TGTGCCAGTAGTATAGCACAGGGGTTGGTTTACGAGCAGTACTTC